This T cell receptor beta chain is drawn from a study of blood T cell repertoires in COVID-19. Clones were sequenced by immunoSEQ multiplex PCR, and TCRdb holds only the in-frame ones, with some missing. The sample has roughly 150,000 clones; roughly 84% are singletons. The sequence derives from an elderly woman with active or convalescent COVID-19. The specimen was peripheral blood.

The CDR3 reads CASSIGVAAAGNGYTF. CDR3 nucleotides: TGTGCCAGTAGTATCGGGGTTGCAGCGGCCGGGAATGGCTACACCTTC. The gene calls are TRBV19 and TRBJ1-2; no clear D gene. Germline V gene data show CDR1 as LNHDA and CDR2 as SQIVND (reference sequence). Trimming left V 3 bases short and J 6 bases short, with 20 bases between. The CDR3 contains 16 residues.